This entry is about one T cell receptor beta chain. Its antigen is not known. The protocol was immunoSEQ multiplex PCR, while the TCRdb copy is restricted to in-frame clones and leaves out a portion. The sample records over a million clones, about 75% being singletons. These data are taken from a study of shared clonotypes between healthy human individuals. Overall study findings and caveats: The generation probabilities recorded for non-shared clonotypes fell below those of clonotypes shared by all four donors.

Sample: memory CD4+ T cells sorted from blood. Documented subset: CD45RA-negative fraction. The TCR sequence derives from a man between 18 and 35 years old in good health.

CDR3 bases: TGTGCCAGCAGCCAAGATATCAGGGGGAGCACAGATACGCAGTATTTT. Its protein product is CASSQDIRGSTDTQYF. The gene calls are TRBV14 and TRBJ2-3, with TRBD1 matching over 7 bases. Germline V lookup: CDR1 SGHDN, CDR2 FVKESK. Trimming at V came to 0 bases and at J to 0 bases, leaving 3 bases not matched to a gene. The CDR3 sequence is 16 residues long.